Sequencing of this T cell receptor beta chain was carried out in a study of CD8+CD57+ T cells in acquired aplastic anemia. Study information: Healthy donor CD4+ samples were sequenced to a depth that averaged about 11 million reads.

Profiling that covered TCR beta VDJ and CDR3 relied on genomic DNA as its template. TCRdb passed the reads through MiXCR, listing each CDR3 protein once. The repertoire holds 130,000 or so distinct CDR3 sequences, with around two fifths as singletons. The CDR3 has 14 residues. Of note for this clonotype: Germline and junction disagree at one end, which may indicate a read error.

This sequence originates from a human donor in good health, serving as a control. The chain combines TRBV12-3 or TRBV12-4 with TRBJ1-6; 7 nucleotides line up with TRBD1. The source material was sorted CD4+, CD8+, or CD8+CD57+ T cells (not recorded which) from PBMCs. The CDR3: CASSLGTGGTPFHF. The CDR3 DNA follows: TGTGCCAGCAGTTTAGGGACAGGAGGGACACCCTTCCACTTT.